The 5 T cell receptor beta chains in this list originate from one sample, sequenced in a study of blood T cell repertoires in COVID-19. Sequencing used immunoSEQ multiplex PCR; TCRdb keeps in-frame clones, though not all of them. The sample includes hundreds of thousands of clones, around 82% seen only once; the top ten take approximately 9%. Sample: peripheral blood. All receptors come from a woman aged 50 to 60 who had recovered from COVID-19.

V is TRBV30 and J is TRBJ1-3, with a tentative D call TRBD1 (5 bases). The CDR3 consists of 13 residues. Germline assignment: CDR1 GTSNPN and CDR2 SVGIG (reference sequence). V was shortened by 7 bases and J by 2 bases, with 12 bases between the two germline ends. Here the CDR3 reads CASGPPPGNTIYF. DNA of the CDR3: TGTGCCTCGGGACCTCCCCCTGGAAACACCATATATTTT.

This sequence joins TRBV30 and TRBJ1-2, with D hard to call. V was cut by 1 base and J by 1 base, with 7 bases left in between. Germline V gene data show CDR1 as GTSNPN and CDR2 as SVGIG (reference sequence). The length of the CDR3 is 13 residues. CDR3 sequence reads: CAWSAQDNYGYTF. The CDR3 DNA reads as TGTGCCTGGAGTGCCCAGGATAACTATGGCTACACCTTC.

This chain joins TRBV5-1 and TRBJ1-2, with TRBD1 identical over 10 bases. V gave up 0 bases and J gave up 2 bases; unmatched junction bases: 1. Germline CDR1 reads SGHRS; CDR2 reads YFSETQ. The CDR3 has 15 residues. The CDR3 region has the DNA TGCGCCAGCAGCTTGGGGGGACAGGGGAACTATGGCTACACCTTC. Its translation is CASSLGGQGNYGYTF.

The V and J genes are TRBV5-1 and TRBJ2-2; tentatively, D is TRBD1 (5 bases). Looked up from germline, CDR1 is SGHRS and CDR2 is YFSETQ. The V and J ends lost 3 bases and 0 bases respectively, with 9 bases between them. CDR3 length: 15 amino acids. CDR3 loop: CASSSRVSNTGELFF. CDR3 sequence (DNA): TGCGCCAGCAGCTCCAGGGTGTCGAACACCGGGGAGCTGTTTTTT. Full variable domain (rest looked up from reference TRBV5-1 and TRBJ2-2): KAGVTQTPRYLIKTRGQQVTLSCSPISGHRSVSWYQQTPGQGLQFLFEYFSETQRNKGNFPGRFSGRQFSNSRSEMNVSTLELGDSALYLCASSSRVSNTGELFFGEGSRLTVL.

This chain joins TRBV5-4 and TRBJ2-7; perhaps TRBD2 as D (6 bases). The CDR3 extends over 15 amino acids. V lost 4 bases and J 0 bases, leaving 14 bases between the germline ends. Per the germline V gene, CDR1 is SGHNT and CDR2 is YYREEE (reference sequence). CDR3 in DNA: TGTGCCAGCAGCCCCCGGAACGGGAGCTCCTACGAGCAGTACTTC. Its translation: CASSPRNGSSYEQYF.